The sample holds many counts of the clone carrying this TCR beta chain. The antigen is not known. The sample originates from a study of regulatory T cells in long-lasting Graves disease. For the study at large: It was over 5 years of antithyroid drugs, with positive TSH receptor antibodies, that meant persistent Graves' disease.

This CDR3 has 13 residues. Trimming cost V 1 base and J 0 bases, with 3 bases left between them. Germline V lookup: CDR1 MNHNS, CDR2 SASEGT. The time point: persistent/refractory GD, antithyroid drugs over 5 years with positive TRAb. The TCR library was made from RNA that had been extracted from PBMCs in TRIzol. iRepertoire HTBI primers and Arm-PCR of CDR3 regions built TCR beta libraries. In the original processing: Across the samples, identification revealed 55 to 80 TRBV and more than twelve TRBJ segments. TCRdb fed the multiplex PCR reads into MiXCR, producing one record per CDR3 protein. The V and J calls and clone size come from TCRdb's table, not from the authors' own analysis. The repertoire holds around 450,000 distinct CDR3 sequences, with under 25% as singletons. Study conclusions and caveats: Persistent disease samples used TRBV28, TRBJ1-2 and TRBJ2-5 preferentially.

The material sequenced was peripheral blood mononuclear cells (PBMCs), taken when the disease was refractory, from a patient treated with antithyroid drugs. The receptor comes from a female donor with Graves disease. The rearrangement links TRBV6-1 to TRBJ1-1, with unresolved D. The CDR3 DNA is TGTGCCAGCAGTGAAGGTGTGAACACTGAAGCTTTCTTT. Protein product: CASSEGVNTEAFF.